This TCR beta chain was found in a study of blood T cell repertoires in COVID-19. About the study: Sources were T cells, B-cell-depleted T cells, or PBMCs; the material itself was cDNA or gDNA.

Germline V CDR1 and CDR2: SEHNR, FQNEAQ (reference sequence). V trimming: 6 bases; J trimming: 5 bases; junction bases outside the gene matches: 8. This CDR3 is built from 15 residues. This table comes from immunoSEQ multiplex PCR, and its TCRdb copy is limited to in-frame clones, with some not included. The data show fewer than 500,000 clones, around 89% seen once. The sequencing input was peripheral blood. This TCR was sampled from a woman in her 30s with acute or convalescent COVID-19. The chain links TRBV7-9 to TRBJ2-1; TRBD2 matches at 9 bases. CDR3 residues: CASRASGTANNEQFF. In DNA form, the CDR3 reads TGTGCCAGCAGAGCTAGCGGGACCGCGAACAATGAGCAGTTCTTC.